This TCR beta chain emerged from a study of radiotherapy plus CTLA-4 blockade in lung cancer. Study findings and constraints: Expansion in blood of tumor-derived TCR clones was seen after radiotherapy plus ipilimumab. Together with interferon-beta, which increased in serum after radiation, early dynamic changes in blood T cell clones were reportedly the best predictors of response.

V shed 2 bases and J shed 1 base, with 22 bases lying between them. This CDR3 is 20 amino acids long. In germline, CDR1 is SGHRS, CDR2 YFSETQ. In the case of this clone: What it binds is not known.

Participants had chemo-refractory metastatic non-small-cell lung cancer and were treated with focal radiation plus ipilimumab CTLA-4 blockade. The table came from immunoSEQ multiplex PCR; TCRdb's copy has only in-frame clones and leaves some out. The sample comprises about 90,000 clones, about two thirds of which are singletons, and roughly 13% rests with the top ten. The receptor's source is a human donor with non-small cell lung cancer that progressed on radiotherapy plus ipilimumab. This chain links TRBV5-1 with TRBJ2-6; D is undetermined. Material: peripheral blood, obtained from a patient treated with radiotherapy plus ipilimumab. As DNA, the CDR3 is TGCGCCAGCAGCTTTATCCGATCTGCCGGTGAAGGGTCTGGGGCCAACGTCCTGACTTTC. Translated, it gives CASSFIRSAGEGSGANVLTF.